Included here is one T cell receptor beta chain sequence, with context. The data stem from a study of blood T cell repertoires in COVID-19. Across the study: Spain, Italy and the United States supplied samples that represented acute and convalescent COVID-19. Sources were T cells, B-cell-depleted T cells, or PBMCs; the material itself was cDNA or gDNA.

Original processing notes: Amplified reference gene primers provided the basis for estimating nucleated cell counts. Only in-frame clones appear in the TCRdb table, and some are missing; sequencing was by immunoSEQ multiplex PCR. That table supplies the V and J calls and clone size; D and trimming were determined from the DNA. The data hold around 230,000 clones, with around four fifths observed a single time. V lost 2 bases and J lost 0, with 20 bases in between. This CDR3 spans 18 amino acids. Germline V lookup: CDR1 SGHKS, CDR2 YYEKEE (reference sequence). The sequence was obtained from a woman aged 40 to 50 with active or convalescent COVID-19. What was sequenced was peripheral blood. The chain links TRBV5-5 to TRBJ1-1; D is perhaps TRBD1 (6 bases). CDR3 sequence reads: CASSFGQWPSLMNTEAFF. The DNA of the CDR3 is TGTGCCAGCAGCTTCGGACAGTGGCCGAGCTTAATGAACACTGAAGCTTTCTTT.